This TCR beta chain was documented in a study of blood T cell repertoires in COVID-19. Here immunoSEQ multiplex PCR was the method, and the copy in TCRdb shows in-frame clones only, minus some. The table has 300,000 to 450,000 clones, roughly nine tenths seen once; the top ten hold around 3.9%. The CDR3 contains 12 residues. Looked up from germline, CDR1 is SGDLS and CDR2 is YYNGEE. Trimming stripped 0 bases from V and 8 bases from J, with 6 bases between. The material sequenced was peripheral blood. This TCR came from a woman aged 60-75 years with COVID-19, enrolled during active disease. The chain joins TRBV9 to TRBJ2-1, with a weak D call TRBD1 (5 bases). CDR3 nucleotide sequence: TGTGCCAGCAGCGTAGCAGGGTATGAGCAGTTCTTC. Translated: CASSVAGYEQFF.